This T cell receptor beta chain was identified in a study of read filtering for tumor transcriptome and immune sequencing. In the study overall: Whole-transcriptome libraries were prepared after DNase treatment.

Looked up from germline, CDR1 is MNHEY and CDR2 is SVGEGT. The CDR3 sequence is 14 residues long. The V end was cut by 6 bases, the J end by 1 base, with 11 bases between. Molecular barcoded adaptors covering alpha/delta and beta/gamma chains were used on approximately 440 ng RNA. TCRdb re-analysed the reads in MiXCR, keeping a single row per CDR3 protein. The sample has some 130,000 distinct CDR3 sequences, roughly 13% seen once. Remarks on this clonotype: A clone one base away is much larger, so this may be a read error.

Sequencing was carried out using a population of CD138-negative cells sorted from bone marrow. This chain connects TRBV6-2 or TRBV6-3 to TRBJ2-3; D is tentatively TRBD1 or TRBD2 (5 bases each). The clonotype originates from a donor aged 40 or older with multiple myeloma. The CDR3 DNA is TGTGCCAGCAGCAGGGACCCCCGCACAGATACGCAGTATTTT. Translated: CASSRDPRTDTQYF.